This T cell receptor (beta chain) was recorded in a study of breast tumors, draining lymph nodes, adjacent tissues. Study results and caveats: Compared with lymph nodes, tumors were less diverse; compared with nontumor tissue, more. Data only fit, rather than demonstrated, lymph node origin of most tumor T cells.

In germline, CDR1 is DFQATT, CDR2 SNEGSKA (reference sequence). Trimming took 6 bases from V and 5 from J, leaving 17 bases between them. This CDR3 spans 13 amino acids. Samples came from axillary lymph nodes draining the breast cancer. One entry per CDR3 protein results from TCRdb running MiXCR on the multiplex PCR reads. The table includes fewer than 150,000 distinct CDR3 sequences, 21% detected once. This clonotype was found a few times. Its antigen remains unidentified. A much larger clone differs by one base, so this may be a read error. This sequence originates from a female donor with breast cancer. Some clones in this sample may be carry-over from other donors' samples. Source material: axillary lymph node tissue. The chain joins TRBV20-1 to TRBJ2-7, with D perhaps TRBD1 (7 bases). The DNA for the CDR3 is TGCAGTGCCCACAGGGGCGGGGTAGACGAGCAGTACTTC. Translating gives CSAHRGGVDEQYF.